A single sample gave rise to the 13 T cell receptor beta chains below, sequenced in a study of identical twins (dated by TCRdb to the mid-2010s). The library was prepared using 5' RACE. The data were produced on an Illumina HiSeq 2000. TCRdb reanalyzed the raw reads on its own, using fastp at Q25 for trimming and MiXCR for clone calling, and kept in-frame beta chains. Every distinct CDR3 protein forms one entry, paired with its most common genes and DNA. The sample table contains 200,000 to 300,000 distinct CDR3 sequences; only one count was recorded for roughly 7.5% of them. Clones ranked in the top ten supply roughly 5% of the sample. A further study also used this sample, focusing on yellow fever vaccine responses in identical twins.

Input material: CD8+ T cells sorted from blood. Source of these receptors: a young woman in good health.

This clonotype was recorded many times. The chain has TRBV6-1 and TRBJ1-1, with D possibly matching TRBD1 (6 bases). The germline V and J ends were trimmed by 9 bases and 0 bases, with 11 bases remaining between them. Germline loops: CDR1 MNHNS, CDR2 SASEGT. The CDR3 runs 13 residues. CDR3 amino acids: CASRGGMNTEAFF. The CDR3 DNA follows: TGTGCCAGTCGGGGGGGCATGAACACTGAAGCTTTCTTT.

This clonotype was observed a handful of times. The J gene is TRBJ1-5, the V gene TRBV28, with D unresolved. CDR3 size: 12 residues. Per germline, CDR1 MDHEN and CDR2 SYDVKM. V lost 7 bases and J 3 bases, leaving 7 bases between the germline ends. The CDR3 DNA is TGTGCCAGCACCAAGACCAATCAGCCCCAGCATTTT. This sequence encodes CASTKTNQPQHF.

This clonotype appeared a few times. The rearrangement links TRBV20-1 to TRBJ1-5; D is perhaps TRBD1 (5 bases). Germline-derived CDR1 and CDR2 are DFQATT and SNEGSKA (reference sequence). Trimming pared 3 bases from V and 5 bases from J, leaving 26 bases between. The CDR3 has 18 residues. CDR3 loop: CSASRGEGFAVFHQPQHF. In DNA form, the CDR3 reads TGCAGTGCTAGTAGAGGGGAGGGGTTCGCCGTGTTTCATCAGCCCCAGCATTTT.

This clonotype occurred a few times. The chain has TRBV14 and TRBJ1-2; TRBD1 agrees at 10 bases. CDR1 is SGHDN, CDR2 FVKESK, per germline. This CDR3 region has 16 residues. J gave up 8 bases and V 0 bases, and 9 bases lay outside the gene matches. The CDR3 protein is CASSQEWDRGFGGYTF. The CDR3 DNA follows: TGTGCCAGCAGCCAAGAATGGGACAGGGGATTTGGCGGCTACACCTTC.

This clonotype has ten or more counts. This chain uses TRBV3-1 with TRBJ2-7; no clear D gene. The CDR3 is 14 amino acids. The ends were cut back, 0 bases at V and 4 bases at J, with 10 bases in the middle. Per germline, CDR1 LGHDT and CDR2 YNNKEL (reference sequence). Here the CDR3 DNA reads TGTGCCAGCAGCCAAGAGTCTAGTCTGTACGAGCAGTACTTC. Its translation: CASSQESSLYEQYF.

CDR3 sequence: CASSQDVGGEQFF. CDR3 sequence (DNA): TGTGCCAGCAGCCAAGACGTAGGAGGTGAGCAGTTCTTC. The gene calls are TRBV14 and TRBJ2-1; TRBD2 is a possible D gene (5 bases). Germline CDR1 reads SGHDN; CDR2 reads FVKESK. Trimming took 0 bases from V and 9 from J, leaving 9 bases between them. This CDR3 comprises 13 residues.

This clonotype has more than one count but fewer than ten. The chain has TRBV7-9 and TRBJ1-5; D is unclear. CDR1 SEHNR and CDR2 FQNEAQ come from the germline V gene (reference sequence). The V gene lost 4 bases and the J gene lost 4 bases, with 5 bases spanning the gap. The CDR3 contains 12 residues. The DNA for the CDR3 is TGTGCCAGCAGCTCGGTTAATCAGCCCCAGCATTTT. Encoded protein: CASSSVNQPQHF.

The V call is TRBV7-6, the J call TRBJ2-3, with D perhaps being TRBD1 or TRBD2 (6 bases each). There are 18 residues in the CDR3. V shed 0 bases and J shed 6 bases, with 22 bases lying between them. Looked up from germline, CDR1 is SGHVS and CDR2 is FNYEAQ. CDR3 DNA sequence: TGTGCCAGCAGCTTAGCCGAGGGACTCCCAGCAGGGGTGGATACGCAGTATTTT. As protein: CASSLAEGLPAGVDTQYF.

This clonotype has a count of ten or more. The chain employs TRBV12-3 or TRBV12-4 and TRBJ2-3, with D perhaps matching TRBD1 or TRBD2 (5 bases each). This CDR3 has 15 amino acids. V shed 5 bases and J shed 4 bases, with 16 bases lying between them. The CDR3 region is CASSPGAAGPDTQYF. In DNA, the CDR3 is TGTGCCAGCAGTCCCGGGGCTGCTGGTCCAGATACGCAGTATTTT.

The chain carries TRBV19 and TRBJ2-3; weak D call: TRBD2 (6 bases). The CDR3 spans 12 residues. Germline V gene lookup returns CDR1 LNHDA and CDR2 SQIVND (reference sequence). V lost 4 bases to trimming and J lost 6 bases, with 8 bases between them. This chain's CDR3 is CASSKSGDTQYF. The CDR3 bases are TGTGCCAGTAGTAAGAGCGGGGATACGCAGTATTTT.

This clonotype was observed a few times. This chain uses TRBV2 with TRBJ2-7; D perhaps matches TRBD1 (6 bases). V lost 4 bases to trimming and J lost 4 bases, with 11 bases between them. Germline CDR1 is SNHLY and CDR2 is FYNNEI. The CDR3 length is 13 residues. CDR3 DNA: TGTGCCAGCAGTGGGGTCAGGGGATACGAGCAGTACGTC. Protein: CASSGVRGYEQYV.

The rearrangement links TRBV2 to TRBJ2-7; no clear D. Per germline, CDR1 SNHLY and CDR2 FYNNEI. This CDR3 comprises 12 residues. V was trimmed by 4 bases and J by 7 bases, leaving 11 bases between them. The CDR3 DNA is TGTGCCAGCAGTGCCGGGCCCGGTGAGCAGTACTTC. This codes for CASSAGPGEQYF.

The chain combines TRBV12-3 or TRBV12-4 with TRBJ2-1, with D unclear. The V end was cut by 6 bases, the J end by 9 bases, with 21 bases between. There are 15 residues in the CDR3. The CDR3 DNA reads TGTGCCAGCAGCCCCCTGACCGGGCCCCCTGGTGAGCAGTTCTTC. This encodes CASSPLTGPPGEQFF.